The clone carrying this T cell receptor (delta chain) has more than one count but fewer than ten. Its antigen is as yet unknown. A far larger clone is one base from this, pointing to a likely read error. Other nucleotide sequences from this sample produce the same CDR3. This CDR3 is 18 amino acids long. V shed 3 bases, J shed 0 bases, and the junction held 12 bases outside the gene matches. Germline CDR1 GEAIGNYY, CDR2 EKD. Gammadelta T cells were flow-sorted from PBMC into Vgamma9/Vdelta2+ and Vdelta2-negative populations for bulk analysis. This entry belongs to a study of γδ T cells in repeated Plasmodium falciparum infection. Study context: Four controlled malaria infections with P. falciparum NF54 spanned less than 800 days. Study conclusions and caveats: Repeated controlled infections reportedly drove waves of new clonotype selection in Vdelta2-negative, mostly Vdelta1+, gammadelta repertoires. Compared with Australian children, Malian Vdelta2-negative repertoires seemed more clonal, less diverse, less shared.

TCRdb reanalysed the multiplex PCR reads with CATT. The sample yields roughly 86,000 delta-chain clones, over 1.3% seen once. The TCR sequence derives from a pool of human donors (malaria-infected and uninfected, not separated). The chain uses TRDV2 and TRDJ1, with TRDD3 matching 10 bases. The J gene was missing in TCRdb and was found by matching the end of the DNA to germline. The sequencing sample was made of gamma-delta T cells from blood. In nucleotides, the CDR3 is TGTGCCTGTGACCCTCTTACTGGGGGATCCCCCGACACCGATAAACTCATCTTT. It codes for CACDPLTGGSPDTDKLIF.